The clone carrying this T cell receptor beta chain was seen a handful of times. The sample comes from a study of cytomegalovirus exposure and HLA in healthy donors. Primers for the PCR totalled 60 Vbeta and 13 Jbeta. The table came from immunoSEQ multiplex PCR; TCRdb's copy has only in-frame clones and leaves some out. This sample has about 110,000 clones, with approximately 15% found just once. Sequenced material: PBMCs. The TCR was taken from a woman aged 18-29 years in good health and CMV-seronegative.

The CDR3 nucleotides read TGTGCCAGCAGCTTGGTAGTAGGGGGCTGGAACACCATATATTTT. This codes for CASSLVVGGWNTIYF. This rearrangement joins TRBV5-6 to TRBJ1-3, with TRBD1 identical over 7 bases. This CDR3 has 15 amino acids. Germline V CDR1 and CDR2: SGHDT, YYEEEE. J gave up 7 bases and V 0 bases, and 7 bases lay outside the gene matches.